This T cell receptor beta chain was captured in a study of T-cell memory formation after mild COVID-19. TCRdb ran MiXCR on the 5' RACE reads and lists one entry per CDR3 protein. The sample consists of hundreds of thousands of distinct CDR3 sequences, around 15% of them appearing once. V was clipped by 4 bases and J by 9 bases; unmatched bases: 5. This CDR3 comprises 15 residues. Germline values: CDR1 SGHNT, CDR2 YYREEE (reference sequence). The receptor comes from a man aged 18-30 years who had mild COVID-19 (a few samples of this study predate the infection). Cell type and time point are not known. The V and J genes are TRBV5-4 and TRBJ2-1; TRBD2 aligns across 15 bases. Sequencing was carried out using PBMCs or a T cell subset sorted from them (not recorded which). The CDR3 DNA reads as TGTGCCAGCAGCCGGTCGGGACTAGCGGGAGGTGAGCAGTTCTTC. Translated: CASSRSGLAGGEQFF. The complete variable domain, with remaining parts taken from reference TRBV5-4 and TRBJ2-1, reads ETGVTQSPTHLIKTRGQQVTLRCSSQSGHNTVSWYQQALGQGPQFIFQYYREEENGRGNFPPRFSGLQFPNYSSELNVNALELDDSALYLCASSRSGLAGGEQFFGPGTRLTVL.